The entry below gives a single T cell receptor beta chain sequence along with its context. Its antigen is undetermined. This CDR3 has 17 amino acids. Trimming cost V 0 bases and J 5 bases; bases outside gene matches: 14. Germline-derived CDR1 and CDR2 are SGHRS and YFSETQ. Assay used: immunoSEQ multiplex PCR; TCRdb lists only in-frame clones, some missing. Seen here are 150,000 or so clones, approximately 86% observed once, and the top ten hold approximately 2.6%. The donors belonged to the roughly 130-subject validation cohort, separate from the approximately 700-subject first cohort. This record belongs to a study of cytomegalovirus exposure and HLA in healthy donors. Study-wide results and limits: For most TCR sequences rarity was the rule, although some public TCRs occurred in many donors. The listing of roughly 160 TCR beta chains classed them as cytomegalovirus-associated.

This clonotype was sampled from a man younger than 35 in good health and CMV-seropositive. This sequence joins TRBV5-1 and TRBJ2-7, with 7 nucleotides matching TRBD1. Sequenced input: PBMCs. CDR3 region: CASSLAVLKGAVNEQYF. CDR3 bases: TGCGCCAGCAGCTTGGCCGTCCTAAAGGGGGCGGTGAACGAGCAGTACTTC.